Listed below are T cell receptor beta chains from one sample, sequenced in a study of post-analysis software for immune sequencing data. TCRdb re-called the PCR reads with MiXCR, one entry per CDR3 protein. The sample contains about 160,000 distinct CDR3 sequences, approximately 35% of which appear only once. Sample: blood, taken after autologous hematopoietic stem cell transplantation. The receptors originated from a girl aged 5-17 years with multiple sclerosis. The CDR3 runs from the conserved cysteine through the conserved F or W. Each record gives: CDR3 DNA, CDR3 protein, V gene, D gene, J gene, clone size. The D gene is left open where the match is weak. Expanded clones are given a class, and other clones once, few, many or no size at all.

CDR3 DNA: TGCAGTGCAGCGGCTGGGGGTAACGCAGATACGCAGTATTTT
CDR3 protein: CSAAAGGNADTQYF
V gene: TRBV20-1
D gene: NA
J gene: TRBJ2-3
clone size: few

CDR3 DNA: TGTGCCAGCAGTTATGGCCTACAGGGCTTCGACACTGAAGCTTTCTTT
CDR3 protein: CASSYGLQGFDTEAFF
V gene: TRBV6-6
D gene: NA
J gene: TRBJ1-1
clone size: NA

CDR3 DNA: TGTGCCAGCAGTGAAGCACCGGGAGACCCCTACGAGCAGTACTTC
CDR3 protein: CASSEAPGDPYEQYF
V gene: TRBV6-1
D gene: NA
J gene: TRBJ2-7
clone size: few

CDR3 DNA: TGTGCCAGCAGTCTCGGGACAGTCTTCTACGGCTACACCTTC
CDR3 protein: CASSLGTVFYGYTF
V gene: TRBV12-3/TRBV12-4
D gene: TRBD1
J gene: TRBJ1-2
clone size: NA

CDR3 DNA: TGTGCCAGCAGTGCGACTGGCGGGGGGCGGGTTGAGCAGTTCTTC
CDR3 protein: CASSATGGGRVEQFF
V gene: TRBV12-3/TRBV12-4
D gene: TRBD2
J gene: TRBJ2-1
clone size: NA

CDR3 DNA: TGTGCCAGCAGTGAATCCCTAGCTTACTACAATGAGCAGTTCTTC
CDR3 protein: CASSESLAYYNEQFF
V gene: TRBV25-1
D gene: NA
J gene: TRBJ2-1
clone size: few

CDR3 DNA: TGCGCCAGCAGCCCTTCCACAGGGGCGGGGGGTACTGAAGCTTTCTTT
CDR3 protein: CASSPSTGAGGTEAFF
V gene: TRBV5-1
D gene: TRBD1
J gene: TRBJ1-1
clone size: many

CDR3 DNA: TGCGCCAGCAGCTTGGATCGGCCAGGACAACAGTTCTTC
CDR3 protein: CASSLDRPGQQFF
V gene: TRBV5-1
D gene: NA
J gene: TRBJ2-1
clone size: few

CDR3 DNA: TGTGCCAGCAGCTCGGGACAGGGCCCTCGGGGAGGTCAGCCCCAGCATTTT
CDR3 protein: CASSSGQGPRGGQPQHF
V gene: TRBV6-2/TRBV6-3
D gene: TRBD1
J gene: TRBJ1-5
clone size: once

CDR3 DNA: TGTGCCAGTATGGCTAGGGAGTTCGCCTACAATGAGCAGTTCTTC
CDR3 protein: CASMAREFAYNEQFF
V gene: TRBV19
D gene: NA
J gene: TRBJ2-1
clone size: NA

CDR3 DNA: TGCAGTGCTAGAGATTTTGGGAAAACGGCTTATAGCAATCAGCCCCAGCATTTT
CDR3 protein: CSARDFGKTAYSNQPQHF
V gene: TRBV20-1
D gene: NA
J gene: TRBJ1-5
clone size: NA

CDR3 DNA: TGCGCCAGCAGCTCTCTAGCGGCCAGCACAGATACGCAGTATTTT
CDR3 protein: CASSSLAASTDTQYF
V gene: TRBV5-1
D gene: TRBD2
J gene: TRBJ2-3
clone size: NA

CDR3 DNA: TGCGCCAGCAGCTTAGGACAGGGAGATAATTCACCCCTCCACTTT
CDR3 protein: CASSLGQGDNSPLHF
V gene: TRBV5-1
D gene: TRBD1
J gene: TRBJ1-6
clone size: NA

CDR3 DNA: TGTGCCAGCAGCGCCCCCTCGAGGAACGAGCAGTACTTC
CDR3 protein: CASSAPSRNEQYF
V gene: TRBV7-9
D gene: NA
J gene: TRBJ2-7
clone size: NA

CDR3 DNA: TGTGCCAGCAGTTTGCCCGGGGGCGCCCCCTACTATGGCTACACCTTC
CDR3 protein: CASSLPGGAPYYGYTF
V gene: TRBV28
D gene: NA
J gene: TRBJ1-2
clone size: NA

CDR3 DNA: TGTGCCAGCAGTTCCAACTTCGTGGGTATCTATGGCTACACCTTC
CDR3 protein: CASSSNFVGIYGYTF
V gene: TRBV28
D gene: NA
J gene: TRBJ1-2
clone size: few

CDR3 DNA: TGTGCCAGCAGCCCAGAGGGACTAGCCTTCTCCTACAATGAGCAGTTCTTC
CDR3 protein: CASSPEGLAFSYNEQFF
V gene: TRBV9
D gene: TRBD2
J gene: TRBJ2-1
clone size: NA

CDR3 DNA: TGTGCCAGCAGAGACGGACTAGCGGGAGACACAGATACGCAGTATTTT
CDR3 protein: CASRDGLAGDTDTQYF
V gene: TRBV6-6
D gene: TRBD2
J gene: TRBJ2-3
clone size: many

CDR3 DNA: TGCAGTGCCCGGGGACAGCTGAGCTCCTACAATGAGCAGTTCTTC
CDR3 protein: CSARGQLSSYNEQFF
V gene: TRBV20-1
D gene: TRBD1
J gene: TRBJ2-1
clone size: few

CDR3 DNA: TGTGCCAGCAGCCAAGGGTACCAAGAGACCCAGTACTTC
CDR3 protein: CASSQGYQETQYF
V gene: TRBV3-1
D gene: NA
J gene: TRBJ2-5
clone size: NA

CDR3 DNA: TGTGCCAGCAGCTTCGAAGGCGGGGCCGTCTATGGCTACACCTTC
CDR3 protein: CASSFEGGAVYGYTF
V gene: TRBV7-2
D gene: NA
J gene: TRBJ1-2
clone size: NA

CDR3 DNA: TGTGCCAGCAGCCCGAGCGGGAGGAATGAGCAGTTCTTC
CDR3 protein: CASSPSGRNEQFF
V gene: TRBV7-9
D gene: TRBD2
J gene: TRBJ2-1
clone size: NA

CDR3 DNA: TGCAGTGCTAGATCTCGGGAGACAGGGGACTTTTACGAGCAGTACTTC
CDR3 protein: CSARSRETGDFYEQYF
V gene: TRBV20-1
D gene: TRBD1
J gene: TRBJ2-7
clone size: NA

CDR3 DNA: TGTGCCACCAGCAGATATTCACAAGGACAGTATAGCAATCAGCCCCAGCATTTT
CDR3 protein: CATSRYSQGQYSNQPQHF
V gene: TRBV15
D gene: NA
J gene: TRBJ1-5
clone size: NA

CDR3 DNA: TGCGCCAGCAACCCAAAGGGGGACCAGGAGACCCAGTACTTC
CDR3 protein: CASNPKGDQETQYF
V gene: TRBV5-1
D gene: NA
J gene: TRBJ2-5
clone size: NA

CDR3 DNA: TGTGCCACAATACCAACCACCGAGAGCACTGAAGCTTTCTTT
CDR3 protein: CATIPTTESTEAFF
V gene: TRBV10-3
D gene: NA
J gene: TRBJ1-1
clone size: NA

CDR3 DNA: TGCAGCGTCGAAGGGACCCAACCCTACGAGCAGTACTTC
CDR3 protein: CSVEGTQPYEQYF
V gene: TRBV29-1
D gene: NA
J gene: TRBJ2-7
clone size: NA

CDR3 DNA: TGTGCCAGCAGCACCCAGGGGGCGCTTGAGGACGAGCAGTACTTC
CDR3 protein: CASSTQGALEDEQYF
V gene: TRBV9
D gene: TRBD1
J gene: TRBJ2-7
clone size: NA

CDR3 DNA: TGTGCCAGCAGCCCCTCAGGCCCCCCAGATACGCAGTATTTT
CDR3 protein: CASSPSGPPDTQYF
V gene: TRBV7-3
D gene: NA
J gene: TRBJ2-3
clone size: many

CDR3 DNA: TGTGCCAGCTGTGATTGGACAGATACGCAGTATTTT
CDR3 protein: CASCDWTDTQYF
V gene: TRBV4-2
D gene: NA
J gene: TRBJ2-3
clone size: many

CDR3 DNA: TGCAGTGCTAGAGGACAGACCTTAAACTATGGCTACACCTTC
CDR3 protein: CSARGQTLNYGYTF
V gene: TRBV20-1
D gene: NA
J gene: TRBJ1-2
clone size: NA

CDR3 DNA: TGTGCCAGCAGGGCATCTGGGACAGGTAGGGGTCAGCAGTTCTTC
CDR3 protein: CASRASGTGRGQQFF
V gene: TRBV25-1
D gene: TRBD1
J gene: TRBJ2-1
clone size: NA

CDR3 DNA: TGTGCCAGCAGTTTATTTACAGGGGTGACCAATCAGCCCCAGCATTTT
CDR3 protein: CASSLFTGVTNQPQHF
V gene: TRBV28
D gene: TRBD1
J gene: TRBJ1-5
clone size: NA

CDR3 DNA: TGTGCCAGCAGTTCTACAGGTTGGGCTCAGCCCCAGCATTTT
CDR3 protein: CASSSTGWAQPQHF
V gene: TRBV28
D gene: NA
J gene: TRBJ1-5
clone size: once

CDR3 DNA: TGCGCCAGCAGCTCACCGGGCGGACGGGGGAGTTCCCAGTACTTC
CDR3 protein: CASSSPGGRGSSQYF
V gene: TRBV4-1
D gene: NA
J gene: TRBJ2-5
clone size: NA

CDR3 DNA: TGCGCCAGCAGCCAGACAGAATTGCGGGGCAATCAGCCCCAGCATTTT
CDR3 protein: CASSQTELRGNQPQHF
V gene: TRBV4-1
D gene: NA
J gene: TRBJ1-5
clone size: few

CDR3 DNA: TGCAGCGTTGTGGGGGAAACCGGGACAGGGAACGGCTACACCTTC
CDR3 protein: CSVVGETGTGNGYTF
V gene: TRBV29-1
D gene: TRBD1
J gene: TRBJ1-2
clone size: NA

CDR3 DNA: TGTGCCAGTTCGGACGGGAGCTCTGGGGCCAACGTCCTGACTTTC
CDR3 protein: CASSDGSSGANVLTF
V gene: TRBV6-5
D gene: NA
J gene: TRBJ2-6
clone size: NA

CDR3 DNA: TGCGCCAGCAGCCCCGAGCGGGGGGCCTCCTACGAGCAGTACTTC
CDR3 protein: CASSPERGASYEQYF
V gene: TRBV4-3
D gene: TRBD2
J gene: TRBJ2-7
clone size: NA

CDR3 DNA: TGTGCCAGCAGTTTACTAGCGGGGAACACCGGGGAGCTGTTTTTT
CDR3 protein: CASSLLAGNTGELFF
V gene: TRBV12-3/TRBV12-4
D gene: TRBD2
J gene: TRBJ2-2
clone size: NA

CDR3 DNA: TGTGCCAGCAGCTGGACTAGTAGCGAGCAGTACTTC
CDR3 protein: CASSWTSSEQYF
V gene: TRBV12-3/TRBV12-4
D gene: TRBD2
J gene: TRBJ2-7
clone size: NA

CDR3 DNA: TGTGCCAGCAGCCTCAAGCCCGACGGGGATACGCAGTATTTT
CDR3 protein: CASSLKPDGDTQYF
V gene: TRBV5-6
D gene: NA
J gene: TRBJ2-3
clone size: NA

CDR3 DNA: TGTGCCAGCAGCTTAGAGGGCCTAGCGGGAAACAATGAGCAGTTCTTC
CDR3 protein: CASSLEGLAGNNEQFF
V gene: TRBV13
D gene: TRBD2
J gene: TRBJ2-1
clone size: NA

CDR3 DNA: TGTGCCAGCATTTGGGACAGGGAGACCCAGTACTTC
CDR3 protein: CASIWDRETQYF
V gene: TRBV6-1
D gene: TRBD1
J gene: TRBJ2-5
clone size: few

CDR3 DNA: TGCAGCGTTCGTAGGGGGCGCGAAGAGACCCAGTACTTC
CDR3 protein: CSVRRGREETQYF
V gene: TRBV29-1
D gene: TRBD1
J gene: TRBJ2-5
clone size: NA

CDR3 DNA: TGTGCCAGCAGTTACCGAGGCGGGAGTTGGGCAGATACGCAGTATTTT
CDR3 protein: CASSYRGGSWADTQYF
V gene: TRBV6-2/TRBV6-3
D gene: TRBD2
J gene: TRBJ2-3
clone size: few

CDR3 DNA: TGCAGTGCCTCCTCGGCAACTAATGAAAAACTGTTTTTT
CDR3 protein: CSASSATNEKLFF
V gene: TRBV20-1
D gene: NA
J gene: TRBJ1-4
clone size: NA

CDR3 DNA: TGCAGTGCTAGAAGGACCGGTCAGCCCCAGCATTTT
CDR3 protein: CSARRTGQPQHF
V gene: TRBV20-1
D gene: NA
J gene: TRBJ1-5
clone size: NA